A selection of T cell receptor beta chains follows, all from one sample in a study of monozygotic twins with inflammatory bowel disease. One entry per CDR3 protein, without DNA, is what TCRdb gives after re-calling the 5' RACE reads. Reported are around 97,000 distinct CDR3 sequences; the ten largest clones contain under 2.5%. Specimen: blood. The receptors were sampled from a human donor with ulcerative colitis or Crohn's disease, or a healthy co-twin of an affected twin (not recorded which). Each CDR3 is given with its conserved first and last residue.

V gene	J gene	CDR3 protein
TRBV28	TRBJ2-5	CASSSQHQETQYF
TRBV7-2	TRBJ2-4	CASSLGGGTKNIQYF
TRBV6-1	TRBJ1-5	CASLIGGNQPQHF
TRBV29-1	TRBJ2-1	CSVGVSSYNEQFF
TRBV5-4	TRBJ2-7	CASSLNLVPYEQYF
TRBV20-1	TRBJ2-5	CSARRAVGGETQYF
TRBV11-3	TRBJ2-7	CASSIGGGDSYEQYF
TRBV7-9	TRBJ2-5	CASSLVRASETQYF
TRBV20-1	TRBJ2-3	CSASASLASGGTDTQYF
TRBV20-1	TRBJ2-1	CSARVPSDNEQFF
TRBV19	TRBJ2-1	CASSWGGFINEQFF
TRBV27	TRBJ2-1	CASSSSSGSYNEQFF
TRBV9	TRBJ1-5	CASSVAGSNQPQHF
TRBV27	TRBJ2-7	CASREGTYSYEQYF
TRBV14	TRBJ2-1	CASSQERGGFREQFF
TRBV6-2/TRBV6-3	TRBJ2-2	CASSYAAGGSAGELFF
TRBV2	TRBJ2-1	CASNPGTSGSGGSYNEQFF
TRBV7-9	TRBJ2-3	CATPGDGSTSTDTQYF
TRBV12-3/TRBV12-4	TRBJ1-2	CASSRALGGYTF
TRBV7-2	TRBJ2-3	CASSLAGGRGTDTQYF
TRBV5-1	TRBJ2-3	CASSLGQRTDTQYF
TRBV2	TRBJ2-7	CASKPVAGNRYEQYF
TRBV20-1	TRBJ2-3	CSATLSQGQGDTQYF
TRBV7-2	TRBJ2-3	CASSLLAAYTDTQYF
TRBV6-1	TRBJ2-7	CASGGLAPTYEQYF
TRBV5-1	TRBJ2-3	CASSADSDTQYF